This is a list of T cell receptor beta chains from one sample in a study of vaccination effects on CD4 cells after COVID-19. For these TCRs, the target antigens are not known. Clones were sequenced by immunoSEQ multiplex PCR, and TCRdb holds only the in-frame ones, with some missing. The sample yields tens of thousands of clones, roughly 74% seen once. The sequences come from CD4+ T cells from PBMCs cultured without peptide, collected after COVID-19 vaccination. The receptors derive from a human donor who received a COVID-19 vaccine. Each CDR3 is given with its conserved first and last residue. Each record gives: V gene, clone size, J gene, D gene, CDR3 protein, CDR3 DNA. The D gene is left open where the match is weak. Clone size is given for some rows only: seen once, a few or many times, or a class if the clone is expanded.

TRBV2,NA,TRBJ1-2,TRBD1,CASGGGTVGGYTF,TGTGCCAGCGGAGGGGGGACAGTCGGAGGCTACACCTTC
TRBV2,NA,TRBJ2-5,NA,CASRNQRNRERETQYF,TGTGCCAGCAGAAATCAGAGGAACAGGGAAAGAGAGACCCAGTACTTC
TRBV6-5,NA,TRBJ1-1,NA,CASSPRAGPTEAFF,TGTGCCAGCAGTCCTCGTGCGGGACCCACTGAAGCTTTCTTT
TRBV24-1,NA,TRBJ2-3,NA,CATSDLGGTSTDTQYF,TGTGCCACCAGTGATTTGGGAGGGACTAGCACAGATACGCAGTATTTT
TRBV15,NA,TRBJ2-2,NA,CATSSVPRPHAGELFF,TGTGCCACCAGCAGCGTACCCAGGCCCCACGCCGGGGAGCTGTTTTTT
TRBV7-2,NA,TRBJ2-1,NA,CASSPQSGNREQFF,TGTGCCAGCAGCCCACAATCAGGGAATCGTGAGCAGTTCTTC
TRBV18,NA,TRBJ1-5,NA,CASSGRDQPQHF,TGTGCCAGCTCAGGCAGGGACCAGCCCCAGCATTTT
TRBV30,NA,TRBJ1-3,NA,CAWGFWGSGNTIYF,TGTGCCTGGGGTTTCTGGGGCTCTGGAAACACCATATATTTT
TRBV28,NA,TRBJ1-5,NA,CASRPPGTDWVSNQPQHF,TGTGCCAGCAGGCCCCCCGGGACGGACTGGGTTAGCAATCAGCCCCAGCATTTT
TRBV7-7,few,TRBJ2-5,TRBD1,CASSQRTGDQETQYF,TGTGCCAGCAGCCAAAGGACAGGGGACCAAGAGACCCAGTACTTC
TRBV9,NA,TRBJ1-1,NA,CASSIGRPGAEAFF,TGTGCCAGCAGCATAGGTCGTCCGGGCGCTGAAGCTTTCTTT
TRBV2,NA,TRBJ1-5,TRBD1,CASGRQGNQPQHF,TGTGCCAGCGGACGACAGGGAAATCAGCCCCAGCATTTT
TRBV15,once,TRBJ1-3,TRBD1,CATGQGSGNTIYF,TGTGCCACCGGACAGGGAAGTGGAAACACCATATATTTT
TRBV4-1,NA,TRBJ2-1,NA,CASSLTYPSGGVNEQFF,TGCGCCAGCAGCCTTACGTACCCTTCGGGGGGCGTGAATGAGCAGTTCTTC
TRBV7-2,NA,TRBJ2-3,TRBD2,CASSLSGGPNTQYF,TGTGCCAGCAGCTTGAGCGGGGGTCCGAATACGCAGTATTTT
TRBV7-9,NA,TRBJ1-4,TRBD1,CASSPQGTGQNEKLFF,TGTGCCAGCAGCCCTCAAGGGACAGGGCAGAATGAAAAACTGTTTTTT
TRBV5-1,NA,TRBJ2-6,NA,CASSLTIQQAGANVLTF,TGCGCCAGCAGCTTGACGATACAACAGGCTGGGGCCAACGTCCTGACTTTC
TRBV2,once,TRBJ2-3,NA,CASSENTGSDTQYF,TGTGCCAGCAGTGAAAATACTGGGTCAGATACGCAGTATTTT
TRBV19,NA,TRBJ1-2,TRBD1,CASSIATGANYGYTF,TGTGCCAGTAGTATTGCGACAGGGGCTAACTATGGCTACACCTTC
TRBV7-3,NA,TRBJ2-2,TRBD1,CASSFGVGQGSGELFF,TGTGCCAGCAGCTTCGGAGTTGGACAGGGTTCCGGGGAGCTGTTTTTT
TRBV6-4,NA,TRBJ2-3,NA,CASSVWAGIDTQYF,TGTGCCAGCAGTGTGTGGGCCGGTATAGATACGCAGTATTTT
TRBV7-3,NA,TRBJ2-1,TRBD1,CASSLNGRQGVNEQFF,TGTGCCAGCAGCTTAAATGGGAGACAGGGTGTCAATGAGCAGTTCTTC
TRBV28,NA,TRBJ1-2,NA,CASSGQNYYGYTF,TGTGCCAGCAGTGGACAGAATTACTATGGCTACACCTTC
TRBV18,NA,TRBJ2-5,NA,CASSPRGLETQYF,TGTGCCAGCTCACCTAGGGGCTTGGAGACCCAGTACTTC